This record covers a single T cell receptor beta chain. It has no known antigen specificity. Base qualities are missing; no much larger clone stands one base away. The germline V gene (reference sequence) provides CDR1 LNHNV and CDR2 YYDKDF. From cysteine to phenylalanine, the CDR3 is 18 amino acids long. Just the 54-base CDR3 DNA is kept, in frame starting at base 1. Trimming costs V 0 bases and J 4 bases, and their ends lie 22 bases apart. Patients with a history of autoimmune disease or receiving systemic immunosuppression were excluded from the trial. Peripheral blood for TCR sequencing was collected from all dose cohorts at baseline, on cycle 4 day 1, and on cycle 7 day 1. Samples were obtained from an open-label, multicenter, first-in-human phase I dose-escalation trial of ivuxolimab. Adults with locally advanced or metastatic head and neck squamous cell, hepatocellular, melanoma or renal cell carcinoma were enrolled in the trial. Before TCR sequencing, CD4+ and CD8+ T cells were separately sorted from peripheral blood.

The entry originates in a study of OX40 agonist ivuxolimab in advanced cancers. For the study in its entirety: Ivuxolimab was an agonistic, fully human IgG2 monoclonal antibody directed against OX40 (CD134), a costimulatory receptor. Intravenous ivuxolimab was administered to patients every 2 weeks at six dose levels: 0.01, 0.1, 0.3, 1.5, 3 and 10 mg/kg. Of the approximately 50 dose-escalation patients, hepatocellular carcinoma was present in 19, melanoma in roughly 15, renal cell carcinoma in 9 and head and neck cancer in 9. In the dose-escalation cohort, over 65% of patients were male, and the mean age was around 60 years, with a range of 23 to 79. Patients were allowed to have had prior anti-PD-1, anti-PD-L1 or anti-CTLA-4 therapy, and approximately 37% of the dose-escalation patients had been treated with checkpoint inhibitors. Partial responses occurred in three dose-escalation patients, of whom one had hepatocellular carcinoma and two had cutaneous melanoma. The purpose of peripheral TCRbeta sequencing was to test whether ivuxolimab changed TCR sequence diversity and led to clonal T-cell expansion. The paper reports the monotherapy dose-escalation portion (N ≈ 50 patients) of the phase I ivuxolimab trial.

For sequencing of the TCRbeta CDR3 region, genomic DNA was extracted from the sorted cells. The immunoSEQ Assay was used for sequencing of TCRbeta CDR3 regions. TCRdb carries this immuneACCESS record with in-frame sequences only. Its versions omit some clonotypes, under half of them owing to an unresolved V gene in the studies checked, with the rest unexplained. For this sample the table gives some 64,000 clones, of which roughly 86% were detected only once. The ten biggest clones cover 9.8% of the sample. Results the study describes overall, beyond this receptor: On average, CD8+ T cells showed more expanded clones than CD4+ T cells after ivuxolimab. Antigen specificity was not determined for the clonally expanded peripheral T cells. Low levels of normalized T-cell clonal expansion were also seen in some patients who did not respond. At doses from 0.1 to 3.0 mg/kg, clonal expansion was seen in both CD4+ and CD8+ blood T cells between baseline and week 6. In partial responders in the 0.1-3.0 mg/kg groups, normalized peripheral clonal expansion was found to be among the lowest, especially among CD8+ T cells.

This TCR derives from an adult with an advanced solid tumor such as melanoma, head and neck, liver or kidney cancer. This sequence uses TRBV15 and TRBJ2-7; tentative D gene TRBD1, with 5 bases matching. Sequenced here: CD4+ or CD8+ T cells sorted from blood, sampled in a trial of the OX40 agonist ivuxolimab. The CDR3 amino acid sequence is: CATSRDLTNFAGPYEQYF. The bases read TGTGCCACCAGCAGAGATCTAACGAATTTCGCAGGGCCTTACGAGCAGTACTTC.